These T cell receptor beta chains were read from a single sample in a study of blood T cell repertoires in COVID-19. Sequencing was performed with immunoSEQ multiplex PCR; in TCRdb, only in-frame clones are kept and a portion is missing. Here the sample spans about 250,000 clones, about 85% being singletons. Material: PBMCs or T cells enriched from blood (not recorded which). The receptors stem from a woman aged 50 to 60 who had been exposed to COVID-19. Both conserved end residues are part of each CDR3. A D gene is named only where the DNA matches it firmly. Rows give clone size only sometimes, using once, few, many, or a class for an expanded clone.

j_call v_call clone_size d_call cdr3_nt cdr3_aa
TRBJ2-2 TRBV13 . . TGTGCCAGCAGCTCCCGACATGAGCGGGCCGGGGAGCTGTTTTTT CASSSRHERAGELFF
TRBJ2-3 TRBV7-2 once . TGTGCCAGCAGCTGGACACAGGCTAGCACAGATACGCAGTATTTT CASSWTQASTDTQYF
TRBJ1-6 TRBV7-2 . TRBD1 TGTGCCAGCAGCTTGCGGACAGGCCTTTCGAATAATTCACCCCTCCACTTT CASSLRTGLSNNSPLHF
TRBJ1-2 TRBV29-1 . . TGCAGCGTTGCTGACCGCATCCGGGGTGGCTACACCTTC CSVADRIRGGYTF
TRBJ1-1 TRBV10-1 . . TGCGCCAGCCTACAGGGGAACACTGAAGCTTTCTTT CASLQGNTEAFF
TRBJ1-1 TRBV7-9 . . TGTGCCAGCAGCTCCATAGACAGTAACACTGAAGCTTTCTTT CASSSIDSNTEAFF
TRBJ1-2 TRBV6-5 . . TGTGCCAGCAGTTACTCGGCGGGCTTCTATGGCTACACCTTC CASSYSAGFYGYTF
TRBJ2-3 TRBV10-1 . . TGCGCCAGCAGTGCCTCAGGGGTTCAGGATACGCAGTATTTT CASSASGVQDTQYF
TRBJ2-2 TRBV19 once . TGTGCCAGTAGTATCGACAGCGGGGAGCTGTTTTTT CASSIDSGELFF
TRBJ1-5 TRBV29-1 . . TGCAGCGTTGTAGGGTTTCCGGGACAGCCCCAGCATTTT CSVVGFPGQPQHF
TRBJ2-1 TRBV7-3 . TRBD2 TGTGCCAGCAGCCGGACTAGCGGAAATGAGCAGTTCTTC CASSRTSGNEQFF
TRBJ1-3 TRBV6-6 . . TGTGCCAGCAGTCGTCAGGGTTACTCTGGAAACACCATATATTTT CASSRQGYSGNTIYF
TRBJ2-3 TRBV27 . . TGTGCCAGCAGTGTCGCCGCGGTCACAGATACGCAGTATTTT CASSVAAVTDTQYF
TRBJ1-1 TRBV7-2 . . TGTGCCAGCAGCTCGCCGGGACAGAACACTGAAGCTTTCTTT CASSSPGQNTEAFF
TRBJ2-5 TRBV5-1 . . TGCGCCAGCCGTGCAAACTTTCAAGAGACCCAGTACTTC CASRANFQETQYF
TRBJ2-1 TRBV11-3 once TRBD2 TGTGCCAGCAGCTTACTCCTAGCGGGGTATTACAATGAGCAGTTCTTC CASSLLLAGYYNEQFF
TRBJ2-5 TRBV28 . TRBD2 TGTGCCAGCAGTTTCTTTAGACTAGCGGGGGCAGAGACCCAGTACTTC CASSFFRLAGAETQYF
TRBJ2-7 TRBV24-1 once . TGTGCCACCAGTGACTGGACGGGGAGCTCCTACGAGCAGTACTTC CATSDWTGSSYEQYF
TRBJ1-5 TRBV5-1 . TRBD1 TGCGCCAGCAGCTTGACAGGGGCGAATCAGCCCCAGCATTTT CASSLTGANQPQHF
TRBJ1-5 TRBV30 . TRBD1 TGTGCCTGGAGTGCGGGACAGGGGAATCAGCCCCAGCATTTT CAWSAGQGNQPQHF
TRBJ1-4 TRBV9 . . TGTGCCAGCAGCCTTGGATGGGAGGAAAAACTGTTTTTT CASSLGWEEKLFF
TRBJ1-4 TRBV7-8 . TRBD1 TGTGCCAGCAGCTTAGGGGGAGGGACAGGGGGAGAAAAACTGTTTTTT CASSLGGGTGGEKLFF
TRBJ1-4 TRBV10-3 . TRBD1 TGTGCCAGCTCAGACAGGGGAACTAATGAAAAACTGTTTTTT CASSDRGTNEKLFF
TRBJ2-7 TRBV5-1 . TRBD2 TGCGCCAGCAGCTTGGCTGTGACTAGCGAAGCCTACGAGCAGTACTTC CASSLAVTSEAYEQYF
TRBJ2-1 TRBV11-2 . TRBD2 TGTGCCAGCAGCTTAATGGGACTAGCGGGGTATGAGCAGTTCTTC CASSLMGLAGYEQFF
TRBJ1-1 TRBV2 . TRBD1 TGTGCCAGCAGCGAATGGACAGGGAGCACTGAAGCTTTCTTT CASSEWTGSTEAFF
TRBJ2-1 TRBV28 . TRBD1 TGTGCCAGCAGAGGGGAGGGACAGGGGGTCAATGAGCAGTTCTTC CASRGEGQGVNEQFF
TRBJ2-5 TRBV5-4 . . TGTGCCAGCAGCTTACCATCCCTCGGGGGAGAGACCCAGTACTTC CASSLPSLGGETQYF
TRBJ2-7 TRBV19 . TRBD1 TGTGCCAGTAGTACGTTACAGGGGTACGAGCAGTACTTC CASSTLQGYEQYF
TRBJ1-2 TRBV6-5 . . TGTGCCAGCAGTTTAGGACTGTTCTATGGCTACACCTTC CASSLGLFYGYTF
TRBJ2-1 TRBV4-2 . TRBD2 TGTGCCAGCAGCCAAGAGGGACTAGCGGGGCTCATCTCCTACAATGAGCAGTTCTTC CASSQEGLAGLISYNEQFF
TRBJ2-1 TRBV5-1 . TRBD2 TGCGCCAGCAGCAACAATCCGGTAGCGGGACGACGCAATGAGCAGTTCTTC CASSNNPVAGRRNEQFF
TRBJ1-1 TRBV6-5 . . TGTGCCAGCAGCCTCCTCGGCGGGAACACTGAAGCTTTCTTT CASSLLGGNTEAFF
TRBJ1-1 TRBV30 . TRBD1 TGTGCCTGGTCCCGGGACAGGGGAACTGAAGCTTTCTTT CAWSRDRGTEAFF
TRBJ1-1 TRBV6-5 . . TGTGCCAGCAGTTCTGACAAAAACACTGAAGCTTTCTTT CASSSDKNTEAFF
TRBJ1-6 TRBV6-6 . . TGTGCCAGCAGCCTTAATTCACCCCTCCACTTT CASSLNSPLHF
TRBJ2-7 TRBV3-1/TRBV3-2 . TRBD2 TGTGCCAGCAGAGTAGCGGGGGCGCCTCCCTACGAGCAGTACTTC CASRVAGAPPYEQYF
TRBJ2-2 TRBV4-3 . . TGCGCCAGCAGCCAAGTGGGGCCCGGGGAGCTGTTTTTT CASSQVGPGELFF